These 21 T cell receptor beta chains came from one sample sequenced in a study of blood T cell repertoires in COVID-19. Clones were read by immunoSEQ multiplex PCR, and TCRdb kept only the in-frame ones, dropping some. The table lists about 94,000 clones, 80% to 85% of them singletons. The specimen was peripheral blood. The receptor set was obtained from a man in his fifties or sixties with acute or convalescent COVID-19.

The V and J genes are TRBV5-1 and TRBJ2-2; TRBD2 matches at 11 bases. V lost 4 bases to trimming and J lost 7 bases; unmatched junction nucleotides: 9. Germline-derived CDR1 and CDR2 are SGHRS and YFSETQ. The CDR3 sequence is 16 residues long. CDR3 protein: CASSNSGGAGGGELFF. CDR3 coding DNA: TGCGCCAGCAGCAATAGCGGGGGGGCCGGAGGCGGGGAGCTGTTTTTT.

The CDR3 loop reads CASSLSSGGTGELFF. CDR3 nucleotides: TGTGCCAGCAGTTTATCTAGCGGGGGCACCGGGGAGCTGTTTTTT. The chain has TRBV27 and TRBJ2-2; 9 nucleotides line up with TRBD2. Germline loops: CDR1 MNHEY, CDR2 SMNVEV (reference sequence). There are 15 residues in the CDR3. V shed 0 bases and J 4 bases; nucleotides not matched to a gene: 0.

The CDR3, as DNA: TGTGCCAGCAGCGTAAAAGGGGGCTACGAGCAGTACTTC. It specifies CASSVKGGYEQYF. The chain recombines TRBV9 with TRBJ2-7; TRBD1 is a possible D gene (6 bases). Germline loops: CDR1 SGDLS, CDR2 YYNGEE. V was cut by 1 base and J by 3 bases, with 8 bases left in between. The CDR3 extends over 13 amino acids.

The rearrangement links TRBV2 to TRBJ2-1, with 8 bases lining up with TRBD2. V was pared by 1 base and J by 4 bases, with 6 bases of the junction left unmatched. Per germline, CDR1 SNHLY and CDR2 FYNNEI. The CDR3 has 16 residues. CDR3 DNA: TGTGCCAGCAGTGAAGGGAACGGGGGGGAGTACAATGAGCAGTTCTTC. Encoded protein: CASSEGNGGEYNEQFF. The full variable domain, its missing parts supplied by reference TRBV2 and TRBJ2-1, is EPEVTQTPSHQVTQMGQEVILRCVPISNHLYFYWYRQILGQKVEFLVSFYNNEISEKSEIFDDQFSVERPDGSNFTLKIRSTKLEDSAMYFCASSEGNGGEYNEQFFGPGTRLTVL.

The chain couples TRBV3-1 (or the pseudogene TRBV3-2) to TRBJ1-1, with 12 bases identical to TRBD1. The CDR3 covers 14 residues. The germline CDR1 and CDR2 sequences are LGHDT and YNNKEL (reference sequence). Trimming cost V 4 bases and J 11 bases; bases outside gene matches: 8. The CDR3 loop reads CASSPGQGAEEAFF. The CDR3 nucleotides are TGTGCCAGCAGCCCGGGACAGGGGGCGGAAGAGGCTTTCTTT.

This chain joins TRBV6-5 and TRBJ1-1; 7 nucleotides line up with TRBD1. The V gene's germline CDR1 is MNHEY and CDR2 SVGAGI. J lost 5 bases, V lost 6 bases, and 12 bases had no gene match. CDR3 size: 15 residues. CDR3 in amino acids: CASSYRGAGATEAFF. The CDR3 nucleotides are TGTGCCAGCAGCTACAGGGGAGCGGGAGCTACTGAAGCTTTCTTT.

The chain uses TRBV5-6 and TRBJ1-4; the D gene is possibly TRBD1 (6 bases). This CDR3 is 16 amino acids long. The V gene's germline CDR1 is SGHDT and CDR2 YYEEEE. V lost 4 bases and J lost 4, with 17 bases in between. The chain's CDR3 is CASSATMDSLNEKLFF. The CDR3 nucleotides are TGTGCCAGCAGCGCCACCATGGACAGCCTTAATGAAAAACTGTTTTTT. Full variable domain (remainder filled in from reference TRBV5-6 and TRBJ1-4): DAGVTQSPTHLIKTRGQQVTLRCSPKSGHDTVSWYQQALGQGPQFIFQYYEEEERQRGNFPDRFSGHQFPNYSSELNVNALLLGDSALYLCASSATMDSLNEKLFFGSGTQLSVL.

The genes are TRBV30 and TRBJ1-4, with a tentative D call TRBD1 (6 bases). CDR3 size: 14 residues. Looked up from germline, CDR1 is GTSNPN and CDR2 is SVGIG (reference sequence). Trimming removed 2 bases from V and 7 bases from J, with 14 bases in between. For the CDR3, the DNA is TGTGCCTGGAGTAGTGTGGGGGCGTCTGAAAAACTGTTTTTT. This encodes CAWSSVGASEKLFF.

The chain uses TRBV28 and TRBJ2-1; TRBD1 is a possible D gene (6 bases). V lost 4 bases and J lost 0, with 22 bases in between. This CDR3 is built from 19 residues. The germline gives CDR1 MDHEN, CDR2 SYDVKM. The chain's CDR3 is CASSSVPQWTEASYNEQFF. The CDR3 DNA sequence: TGTGCCAGCAGTTCTGTGCCCCAATGGACAGAGGCCTCCTACAATGAGCAGTTCTTC.

A single count supports this clone. V and J are TRBV25-1 and TRBJ2-1; 10 bases map to TRBD1. The V gene end was trimmed by 1 base and the J gene end by 5 bases; junction bases not matched to a gene: 8. Germline CDR1 MGHDK, CDR2 SYGVNS. This CDR3 is 17 amino acids long. CDR3 amino acids: CASSELGRTGGNNEQFF. In DNA form, the CDR3 reads TGTGCCAGCAGTGAATTAGGGAGGACAGGGGGAAACAATGAGCAGTTCTTC.

The chain couples TRBV19 to TRBJ1-3, with D uncertain. V lost 8 bases and J lost 0, with 17 bases in between. The CDR3 is 16 residues long. The germline V gene has CDR1 LNHDA and CDR2 SQIVND (reference sequence). This chain's CDR3 is CASRGTLLPSGNTIYF. CDR3 bases: TGTGCCAGTCGAGGAACCTTACTTCCCTCTGGAAACACCATATATTTT.

The CDR3 loop is CAISSSGSRNTQYF. The CDR3 coding sequence is TGTGCCATCAGCTCTAGCGGGAGTCGGAATACGCAGTATTTT. V and J are TRBV10-3 and TRBJ2-3; 10 positions match TRBD2. Germline CDR1 ENHRY, CDR2 SYGVKD. CDR3 length equals 14 residues. After removal of 6 bases from V and 7 bases from J, the junction contained 7 bases not matched to a gene.

The V gene is TRBV18, the J gene TRBJ1-1; 7 bases are shared with TRBD1. V dropped 6 bases and J dropped 5; count of bases not matched to a gene: 12. This CDR3 contains 15 residues. Germline lookup yields CDR1 KGHSH and CDR2 LQKENI. CDR3 region: CASSLRAGQVTEAFF. In DNA form, the CDR3 reads TGTGCCAGCTCTCTTCGAGCTGGACAGGTAACTGAAGCTTTCTTT.

There are a few counts of this clone. This CDR3 is also generated by other DNA sequences in the sample. This chain joins TRBV30 and TRBJ1-2; D gene ambiguous. V dropped 2 bases and J dropped 3 bases, with 4 bases sitting between them. Germline assignment: CDR1 GTSNPN and CDR2 SVGIG (reference sequence). The CDR3 is 11 amino acids. This chain's CDR3 is CAWSRDYGYTF. CDR3 DNA: TGTGCCTGGAGTCGCGACTATGGCTACACCTTC.

The V call is TRBV20-1, the J call TRBJ2-7, with 8 bases aligning to TRBD1. This CDR3 is built from 11 residues. Germline assignment: CDR1 DFQATT and CDR2 SNEGSKA (reference sequence). Losses at the gene ends were 2 bases for V and 6 bases for J; bases not matched to a gene: 0. CDR3 coding DNA: TGCAGTGCTAGACAGGGGGCCGAGCAGTACTTC. Its translation is CSARQGAEQYF.

This chain joins TRBV5-1 and TRBJ2-1, with 7 bases that match TRBD1. This CDR3 has 15 residues. After removal of 5 bases from V and 6 bases from J, the junction contained 11 bases not matched to a gene. Per germline, CDR1 SGHRS and CDR2 YFSETQ. The CDR3 spells CASRIRGTDSNEQFF. The CDR3 DNA reads TGCGCCAGCAGGATTCGTGGGACAGACAGCAATGAGCAGTTCTTC.

This chain connects TRBV10-1 to TRBJ2-7; 8 nucleotides align to TRBD1. CDR1 is WNHNN and CDR2 is SYGVQD in the germline V gene (reference sequence). The CDR3 runs 13 residues. The V gene end was trimmed by 3 bases and the J gene end by 6 bases; junction bases not matched to a gene: 4. The DNA for the CDR3 is TGCGCCAGCAGTGAAGTAACAGGGGGCGAGCAGTACTTC. Protein: CASSEVTGGEQYF.

This clone was observed a handful of times. The V and J genes are TRBV18 and TRBJ1-1; D is possibly TRBD1 (6 bases). Trimming stripped 6 bases from V and 5 bases from J, with 13 bases between. The CDR3 covers 13 residues. Germline V gene data show CDR1 as KGHSH and CDR2 as LQKENI. The CDR3 nucleotides are TGTGCCAGCTCTCAGGGGCAGGAGACTGAAGCTTTCTTT. It codes for CASSQGQETEAFF.

V is TRBV7-2 and J is TRBJ2-7, with 12 nucleotides matching TRBD2. This CDR3 is 13 amino acids long. V lost 4 bases, J lost 13 bases, and 8 bases stayed unmatched. Germline lookup yields CDR1 SGHTA and CDR2 FQGNSA. The CDR3: CASSSTSGGTNYF. The DNA for the CDR3 is TGTGCCAGCAGCTCGACTAGCGGGGGAACCAACTACTTC.

The V call is TRBV25-1, the J call TRBJ1-5; 7 bases are shared with TRBD1. The CDR3 is made up of 14 amino acids. Germline V gene lookup returns CDR1 MGHDK and CDR2 SYGVNS. Trimming removed 8 bases from V and 3 bases from J; junction bases left unmatched: 7. CDR3 loop: CASQGQANNQPQHF. CDR3 nucleotide sequence: TGTGCCAGCCAAGGACAGGCGAACAATCAGCCCCAGCATTTT.

The chain recombines TRBV7-9 with TRBJ2-1; 10 bases map to TRBD1. The germline CDR1 and CDR2 sequences are SEHNR and FQNEAQ (reference sequence). The trim removed 3 bases at V and 7 bases at J, leaving 6 bases unmatched. This CDR3 has 15 amino acids. CDR3 in amino acids: CASSFRQGAWNEQFF. The CDR3 DNA follows: TGTGCCAGCAGCTTCCGACAGGGGGCATGGAATGAGCAGTTCTTC.